The source of this TCR beta chain is a study of early stage breast cancer tumors. Findings and limits, study-wide: Commonly generated sequences made up most enriched TCRB sequences shared between patients.

Trimming removed 0 bases at V and 5 bases at J, with 10 bases between. This CDR3 region has 14 residues. Germline V gene sequence: CDR1 MNHNS, CDR2 SASEGT. Notes on this clone: No antigen is known for it.

Produced via immunoSEQ multiplex PCR; TCRdb's table is partial and in-frame only. The sample has 25,000 to 35,000 clones; 80% are singletons. The sequence was obtained from a person aged 55 to 70 with breast cancer. The sequencing sample was made of blood. This chain joins TRBV6-1 and TRBJ1-2, with a weak D call TRBD1 (5 bases). CDR3: CASSEAGTEYGYTF. Written as DNA, the CDR3 is TGTGCCAGCAGTGAAGCAGGGACTGAATATGGCTACACCTTC.